Shown below are 26 T cell receptor beta chains from a single sample sequenced in a study of blood T cells in healthy people across ages (dated by TCRdb to 2015 to 2017). The library was made by 5' RACE. The sequencer listed for this sample is Illumina HiSeq 2500. The second PCR ran for roughly 7 to 12 cycles and used a J-beta primer mix along with a sample-barcoded 5' primer. TCRdb redid the processing of the public reads, applying fastp at Q25 and MiXCR, and retained in-frame beta chains. One record per CDR3 amino acid sequence lists the most common genes and DNA. Here the sample has under 1 million distinct CDR3 sequences; under 45% occur a single time. The ten biggest clones cover about 21% of the sample. The source material was blood. The receptors were sampled from a man aged 55 to 70 in good health.

This clonotype was seen more than once but under ten times. This rearrangement joins TRBV9 to TRBJ1-1; D perhaps matches TRBD1 (5 bases). V lost 0 bases and J lost 8, with 11 bases in between. This CDR3 is 13 amino acids long. The germline gives CDR1 SGDLS, CDR2 YYNGEE. The chain's CDR3 is CASSVATGGEAFF. The CDR3 bases are TGTGCCAGCAGCGTAGCTACTGGGGGAGAAGCTTTCTTT. The full variable domain, rest sourced from reference TRBV9 and TRBJ1-1, is DSGVTQTPKHLITATGQRVTLRCSPRSGDLSVYWYQQSLDQGLQFLIQYYNGEERAKGNILERFSAQQFPDLHSELNLSSLELGDSALYFCASSVATGGEAFFGQGTRLTVV.

The chain recombines TRBV7-2 with TRBJ2-7; 8 bases fit TRBD1. The CDR3 is 15 residues long. The V and J ends lost 5 bases and 3 bases, in that order; junction bases with no gene match: 9. Germline assignment: CDR1 SGHTA and CDR2 FQGNSA. DNA for the CDR3: TGTGCCAGCAGCGATACAGGGGGGAAGGGCTACGAGCAGTACTTC. It specifies CASSDTGGKGYEQYF.

This clonotype was seen once. This rearrangement joins TRBV11-3 to TRBJ1-1; D may be TRBD1 (5 bases). Trimming removed 5 bases from V and 1 base from J, with 14 bases in between. The CDR3 has 15 amino acids. Germline V CDR1 and CDR2: SGHNT, YENEEA. The CDR3 DNA reads TGTGCCAGCAGCCCCCGCGGGGGACCGAACACTGAAGCTTTCTTT. This translates into CASSPRGGPNTEAFF.

This clonotype has just one count. The genes are TRBV4-1 and TRBJ2-1; D unresolved. Trimming pared 4 bases from V and 0 bases from J, leaving 13 bases between. CDR1 and CDR2 (germline): MGHRA, YSYEKL. CDR3 length: 16 amino acids. CDR3 bases: TGCGCCAGCAGCCGAAGGGTATCAGACTCCTACAATGAGCAGTTCTTC. Residues: CASSRRVSDSYNEQFF.

There are a few counts of this clonotype. The gene calls are TRBV5-5 and TRBJ2-7, with D tentatively TRBD2 (5 bases). CDR3 length: 13 residues. CDR1 and CDR2 (germline): SGHKS, YYEKEE (reference sequence). The germline V and J ends were trimmed by 7 bases and 0 bases, with 11 bases remaining between them. The chain's CDR3 is CASGERVSYEQYF. CDR3 nucleotides: TGTGCCAGCGGTGAGAGGGTCTCCTACGAGCAGTACTTC.

V usage is TRBV24-1 and J usage is TRBJ2-5, with D possibly TRBD1 on 5 matching bases. The CDR3 runs 15 residues. Trimming took off 4 bases at V and 1 base at J, with 12 bases between the two ends. Germline-derived CDR1 and CDR2 are KGHDR and SFDVKD. CDR3 region: CATSDPRQPQETQYF. The DNA for the CDR3 is TGTGCCACCAGTGACCCCAGACAGCCCCAAGAGACCCAGTACTTC.

V is TRBV30 and J is TRBJ2-3; D possibly corresponds to TRBD2 (7 bases). Deletions cut 0 bases from V and 2 bases from J, with 9 bases between. The CDR3 contains 14 residues. Per germline, CDR1 GTSNPN and CDR2 SVGIG (reference sequence). The CDR3 bases are TGTGCCTGGAGTGTAGGGGGGGTCACAGATACGCAGTATTTT. This translates into CAWSVGGVTDTQYF.

The rearrangement uses TRBV12-3 or TRBV12-4 and TRBJ1-5; a possible D gene is TRBD1 (5 bases). The CDR3 length is 15 residues. V dropped 5 bases and J dropped 2 bases, with 13 bases sitting between them. CDR3 in amino acids: CASSLSGSRNQPQHF. The CDR3 DNA sequence: TGTGCCAGCAGTCTGTCAGGGTCTCGCAATCAGCCCCAGCATTTT.

This chain joins TRBV25-1 and TRBJ2-7, with 11 bases lining up with TRBD1. Unmatched junction bases numbered 6, after V lost 4 bases and J lost 4 bases. Germline loops: CDR1 MGHDK, CDR2 SYGVNS. The CDR3 extends over 15 amino acids. The CDR3 spells CASSGDRGCPYEQYF. For the CDR3, the DNA is TGTGCCAGCAGTGGGGACAGGGGGTGCCCTTACGAGCAGTACTTC.

The chain combines TRBV14 with TRBJ1-2; D is unclear. Germline lookup yields CDR1 SGHDN and CDR2 FVKESK. The CDR3 consists of 15 residues. Trimming took 0 bases from V and 7 from J, leaving 15 bases between them. This chain's CDR3 is CASSQDALLFGGYTF. The CDR3 nucleotides read TGTGCCAGCAGCCAAGATGCTCTACTCTTTGGTGGCTACACCTTC.

The chain links TRBV28 to TRBJ2-7; the D call may be TRBD1 or TRBD2 (6 bases each). The J call may not be correct, given that the DNA end is closer to TRBJ2-5. CDR3 length: 13 amino acids. Germline loops: CDR1 MDHEN, CDR2 SYDVKM. Here the CDR3 reads CASLGGGTETQYF. DNA of the CDR3: TGTGCCAGCTTGGGGGGCGGGACGGAGACCCAGTACTTC.

This clonotype was recorded a few times. The chain is built from TRBV29-1 and TRBJ2-1; the D gene could be TRBD1 or TRBD2 (5 bases each). Trimming removed 5 bases from V and 0 bases from J, with 11 bases in between. Germline loops: CDR1 SQVTM, CDR2 ANQGSEA. The CDR3 has 14 amino acids. The CDR3 sequence is CSVKVGTSYNEQFF. CDR3 bases: TGCAGCGTTAAAGTCGGGACCTCCTACAATGAGCAGTTCTTC.

The rearrangement uses TRBV7-9 and TRBJ2-2; 8 bases line up with TRBD2. V was pared by 5 bases and J by 7 bases, with 6 bases of the junction left unmatched. Germline V CDR1 and CDR2: SEHNR, FQNEAQ (reference sequence). The CDR3 contains 14 residues. The CDR3 DNA reads as TGTGCCAGCAGCGCCGGGGGGGCCTACGGGGAGCTGTTTTTT. Its protein is CASSAGGAYGELFF.

This clonotype was seen a few times. The V call is TRBV5-6, the J call TRBJ2-5; weak D call: TRBD2 (5 bases). This CDR3 has 14 residues. Trimming removed 3 bases at V and 4 bases at J, with 13 bases between. From germline, CDR1 is SGHDT and CDR2 YYEEEE. Here the CDR3 DNA reads TGTGCCAGCAGCTCCTCCCGGGATGGAGAGACCCAGTACTTC. Its protein is CASSSSRDGETQYF. The whole variable domain, filled in from reference TRBV5-6 and TRBJ2-5, reads DAGVTQSPTHLIKTRGQQVTLRCSPKSGHDTVSWYQQALGQGPQFIFQYYEEEERQRGNFPDRFSGHQFPNYSSELNVNALLLGDSALYLCASSSSRDGETQYFGPGTRLLVL.

This chain joins TRBV28 and TRBJ2-1; 11 bases match TRBD2. The end of the DNA is better explained by TRBJ2-7, so the J call may be wrong. Per the germline V gene, CDR1 is MDHEN and CDR2 is SYDVKM. CDR3 length: 15 amino acids. In DNA, the CDR3 is TGTGCCAGCACCGCTCGGCTAGCGGGGGGCAATGAGCAGTACTTC. Protein product: CASTARLAGGNEQYF.

J is TRBJ2-2 and V is TRBV7-9; D is perhaps TRBD2 (5 bases). Deletions cut 5 bases from V and 2 bases from J, with 18 bases between. There are 17 residues in the CDR3. Germline lookup yields CDR1 SEHNR and CDR2 FQNEAQ (reference sequence). The CDR3 loop is CASSPRLADGNTGELFF. The CDR3 DNA reads as TGTGCCAGCAGCCCTCGCCTAGCCGATGGAAACACCGGGGAGCTGTTTTTT.

The V gene is TRBV2, the J gene TRBJ2-6; D may be TRBD1 (5 bases). Germline CDR1 is SNHLY and CDR2 is FYNNEI. The CDR3 runs 19 residues. Trimming shortened V by 6 bases and J by 5 bases, and 26 bases separated the two germline ends. Written as DNA, the CDR3 is TGTGCCAGCAGCGCCGACCGGACAAGGGTGGCCTTAAGGGCCAACGTCCTGACTTTC. This gives the protein CASSADRTRVALRANVLTF.

This clonotype occurred once. The chain recombines TRBV5-6 with TRBJ1-2; D is unclear. V was clipped by 0 bases and J by 4 bases, with 10 bases between them. Germline V gene data show CDR1 as SGHDT and CDR2 as YYEEEE. The CDR3 extends over 14 amino acids. The CDR3 protein is CASSLARVGYGYTF. DNA of the CDR3: TGTGCCAGCAGCTTGGCGCGAGTCGGCTATGGCTACACCTTC.

This chain connects TRBV20-1 to TRBJ1-4; D ambiguous. Germline CDR1 and CDR2: DFQATT and SNEGSKA (reference sequence). This CDR3 contains 13 residues. This chain's CDR3 is CSASGEANEKLFF. As DNA, the CDR3 is TGCAGCGCAAGTGGGGAGGCTAATGAAAAACTGTTTTTT.

V gene TRBV18 combines with J gene TRBJ1-1; no reliable D call. V was pared by 0 bases and J by 1 base, with 12 bases between. The CDR3 is 16 residues long. Germline CDR1 KGHSH, CDR2 LQKENI. CDR3 DNA: TGTGCCAGCTCACCACCCGGAACACTTCAGAACACTGAAGCTTTCTTT. Its translation: CASSPPGTLQNTEAFF. Using reference TRBV18 and TRBJ1-1 for the parts outside the CDR3, the full variable domain is NAGVMQNPRHLVRRRGQEARLRCSPMKGHSHVYWYRQLPEEGLKFMVYLQKENIIDESGMPKERFSAEFPKEGPSILRIQQVVRGDSAAYFCASSPPGTLQNTEAFFGQGTRLTVV.

The table lists this clonotype with a few counts. One end of the junction does not line up with germline, which may come from a read error. The chain employs TRBV6-6 and TRBJ2-1; D possibly corresponds to TRBD1 (6 bases). The germline CDR1 and CDR2 sequences are MNHNY and SVGAGI (reference sequence). The length of the CDR3 is 16 residues. The CDR3: CAGSTPPGTYEDEQFF. The CDR3 DNA reads as TGTGCCGGCAGTACCCCTCCAGGGACATATGAAGATGAGCAGTTCTTC.

This clonotype was observed a few times. The chain is built from TRBV5-1 and TRBJ2-5; D is unresolved. CDR1 SGHRS and CDR2 YFSETQ come from the germline V gene. CDR3 length: 14 residues. The V end lost 4 bases, the J end lost 1 base, and 11 bases lay between the germline ends. The CDR3 sequence is CASSPSVGQETQYF. The CDR3 DNA reads as TGCGCCAGCAGCCCTTCAGTTGGCCAAGAGACCCAGTACTTC.

A few counts support this clonotype. The chain joins TRBV24-1 to TRBJ1-4, with 8 bases lining up with TRBD1. Germline V gives CDR1 KGHDR, CDR2 SFDVKD. Trimming took 4 bases from V and 6 from J; bases not matched to a gene: 3. The CDR3 totals 14 residues. CDR3 DNA sequence: TGTGCCACCAGTGACCAGGGGGCCCATGAAAAACTGTTTTTT. Translated: CATSDQGAHEKLFF.

The chain employs TRBV6-1 and TRBJ2-1; the D gene is possibly TRBD2 (6 bases). The DNA matches TRBJ2-7 better at its end, which makes the J call doubtful. The CDR3 extends over 20 amino acids. CDR1 is MNHNS and CDR2 is SASEGT in the germline V gene. CDR3: CASSWGESDGAPSSYNEQYF. In DNA form, the CDR3 reads TGTGCCAGCAGCTGGGGGGAAAGTGATGGGGCCCCGAGCTCCTACAATGAGCAGTACTTC.

This rearrangement joins TRBV7-3 to TRBJ2-7; D gene uncertain. V was trimmed by 1 base and J by 3 bases, leaving 10 bases between them. This CDR3 is 14 amino acids long. Germline V gene data show CDR1 as SGHTA and CDR2 as FQGTGA. The CDR3 nucleotides read TGTGCCAGCAGCTTAAAAGACTCTTTCTACGAGCAGTACTTC. This sequence encodes CASSLKDSFYEQYF.

This clonotype has just a few counts. The chain is built from TRBV11-2 and TRBJ2-7, with TRBD1 identical over 9 bases. CDR3 length equals 15 residues. From germline, CDR1 is SGHAT and CDR2 FQNNGV. V lost 6 bases and J lost 5; bases outside the gene matches: 11. Written as DNA, the CDR3 is TGTGCCAGCAGGTTTACCGGGACAGGGTCAAACGAGCAGTACTTC. Translated: CASRFTGTGSNEQYF. Combining the CDR3 with reference TRBV11-2 and TRBJ2-7 gives the whole variable domain EAGVAQSPRYKIIEKRQSVAFWCNPISGHATLYWYQQILGQGPKLLIQFQNNGVVDDSQLPKDRFSAERLKGVDSTLKIQPAKLEDSAVYLCASRFTGTGSNEQYFGPGTRLTVT.